Shown below are 7 T cell receptor beta chains from a single sample sequenced in a study of OX40 agonist ivuxolimab in advanced cancers. Sequenced by immunoSEQ multiplex PCR; TCRdb stores in-frame clones only, minus some. The sample has over 55,000 clones; around nine tenths are singletons. Material: CD4+ or CD8+ T cells sorted from blood, obtained in a trial of the OX40 agonist ivuxolimab. The source is an adult with an advanced solid tumor such as melanoma, head and neck, liver or kidney cancer.

The chain combines TRBV5-6 with TRBJ2-2; 8 nucleotides agree with TRBD1. This CDR3 comprises 15 residues. With 4 bases clipped from V and 4 bases from J, the junction kept 6 bases outside the gene matches. Germline loops: CDR1 SGHDT, CDR2 YYEEEE. The CDR3 spells CASSQGARTTGELFF. DNA of the CDR3: TGTGCCAGCAGCCAGGGGGCGCGGACCACCGGGGAGCTGTTTTTT.

Regarding this clone: The sample carries other DNA sequences with the same CDR3. The chain carries TRBV11-2 and TRBJ2-5; no definite D call. Trimming took 2 bases from V and 1 from J, leaving 11 bases between them. The CDR3 spans 15 residues. Germline CDR1 SGHAT, CDR2 FQNNGV. Here the CDR3 reads CASSLSDGSQETQYF. The CDR3 coding sequence is TGTGCCAGCAGCTTATCGGACGGGTCCCAAGAGACCCAGTACTTC.

This sequence joins TRBV6-5 and TRBJ2-7; TRBD1 or TRBD2 may be the D gene (5 bases each). Deletions cut 4 bases from V and 0 bases from J, with 10 bases between. Germline CDR1 reads MNHEY; CDR2 reads SVGAGI. The CDR3 length is 14 residues. Here the CDR3 reads CASSLGTASYEQYF. In DNA form, the CDR3 reads TGTGCCAGCAGTTTGGGGACGGCCTCCTACGAGCAGTACTTC.

In this sample, this clone turned up a few times. V and J are TRBV19 and TRBJ2-3; perhaps TRBD1 as D (7 bases). Germline V gene sequence: CDR1 LNHDA, CDR2 SQIVND (reference sequence). Trimming left V 4 bases short and J 1 base short, with 12 bases between. This CDR3 comprises 15 residues. CDR3 sequence (DNA): TGTGCCAGTAGTAAGGGCAGGGGGGGCACAGATACGCAGTATTTT. Translation gives CASSKGRGGTDTQYF.

This chain links TRBV30 with TRBJ2-3; D may be TRBD1 (6 bases). The germline gives CDR1 GTSNPN, CDR2 SVGIG (reference sequence). The CDR3 contains 13 residues. The germline V and J ends were trimmed by 0 bases and 6 bases, with 10 bases remaining between them. CDR3 bases: TGTGCCTGGAGTGTACGTAGGGGGGATACGCAGTATTTT. The encoded protein is CAWSVRRGDTQYF.

The rearrangement links TRBV5-6 to TRBJ2-1, with D possibly matching TRBD2 (6 bases). There are 17 residues in the CDR3. Germline CDR1 reads SGHDT; CDR2 reads YYEEEE. V was trimmed by 0 bases and J by 6 bases, leaving 19 bases between them. CDR3 nucleotide sequence: TGTGCCAGCAGCTTGGTCGTTCGCGGGGATTCGGGCAATGAGCAGTTCTTC. This sequence encodes CASSLVVRGDSGNEQFF.

This chain uses TRBV2 with TRBJ2-2; maybe TRBD2 (5 bases). Looked up from germline, CDR1 is SNHLY and CDR2 is FYNNEI. The V and J ends lost 8 bases and 7 bases respectively, with 11 bases between them. The CDR3 consists of 12 residues. CDR3 sequence reads: CASGRGGGELFF. The DNA of the CDR3 is TGTGCCAGCGGGAGAGGAGGCGGGGAGCTGTTTTTT.